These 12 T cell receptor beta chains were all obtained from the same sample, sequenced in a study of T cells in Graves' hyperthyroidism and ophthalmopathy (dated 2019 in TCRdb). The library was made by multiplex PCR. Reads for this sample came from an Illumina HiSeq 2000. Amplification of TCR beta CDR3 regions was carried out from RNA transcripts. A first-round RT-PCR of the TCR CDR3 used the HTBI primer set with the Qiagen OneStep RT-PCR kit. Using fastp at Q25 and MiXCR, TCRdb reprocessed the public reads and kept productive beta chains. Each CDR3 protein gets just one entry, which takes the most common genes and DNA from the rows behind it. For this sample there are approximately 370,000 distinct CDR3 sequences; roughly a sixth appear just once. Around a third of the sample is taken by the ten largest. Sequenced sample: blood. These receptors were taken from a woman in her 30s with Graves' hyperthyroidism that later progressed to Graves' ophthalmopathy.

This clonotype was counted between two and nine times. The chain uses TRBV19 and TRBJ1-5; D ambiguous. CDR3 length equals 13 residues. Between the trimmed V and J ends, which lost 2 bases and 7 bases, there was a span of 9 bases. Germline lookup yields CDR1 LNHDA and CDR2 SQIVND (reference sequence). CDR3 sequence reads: CASSIQAGQPQHF. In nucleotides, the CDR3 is TGTGCCAGTAGTATACAGGCCGGCCAGCCCCAGCATTTT. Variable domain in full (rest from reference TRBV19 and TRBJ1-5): DGGITQSPKYLFRKEGQNVTLSCEQNLNHDAMYWYRQDPGQGLRLIYYSQIVNDFQKGDIAEGYSVSREKKESFPLTVTSAQKNPTAFYLCASSIQAGQPQHFGDGTRLSIL.

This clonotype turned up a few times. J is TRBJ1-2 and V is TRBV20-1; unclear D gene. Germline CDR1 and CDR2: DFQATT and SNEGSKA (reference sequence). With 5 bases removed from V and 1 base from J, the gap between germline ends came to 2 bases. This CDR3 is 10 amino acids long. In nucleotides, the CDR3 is TGCAGTGCTTTTAACTATGGCTACACCTTC. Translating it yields CSAFNYGYTF.

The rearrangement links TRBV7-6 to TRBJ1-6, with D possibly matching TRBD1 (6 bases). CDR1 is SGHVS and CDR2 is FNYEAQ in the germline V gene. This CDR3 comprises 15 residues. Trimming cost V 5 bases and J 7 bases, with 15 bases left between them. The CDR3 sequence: CASSAYRDWNSPLHF. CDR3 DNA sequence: TGTGCCAGCAGCGCCTACAGGGATTGGAATTCACCCCTCCACTTT.

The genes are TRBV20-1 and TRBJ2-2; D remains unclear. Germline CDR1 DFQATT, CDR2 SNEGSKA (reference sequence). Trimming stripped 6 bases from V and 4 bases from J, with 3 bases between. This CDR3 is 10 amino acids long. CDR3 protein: CSAGTGELFF. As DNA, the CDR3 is TGCAGTGCCGGCACCGGGGAGCTGTTTTTT.

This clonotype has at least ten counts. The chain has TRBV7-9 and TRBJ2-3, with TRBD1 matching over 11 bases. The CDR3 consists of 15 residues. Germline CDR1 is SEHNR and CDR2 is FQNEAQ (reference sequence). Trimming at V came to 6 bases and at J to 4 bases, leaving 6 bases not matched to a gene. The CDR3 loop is CASSPPGQGADTQYF. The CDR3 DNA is TGTGCCAGCAGTCCACCGGGACAGGGGGCAGATACGCAGTATTTT. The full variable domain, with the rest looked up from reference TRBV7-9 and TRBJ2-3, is DTGVSQNPRHKITKRGQNVTFRCDPISEHNRLYWYRQTLGQGPEFLTYFQNEAQLEKSRLLSDRFSAERPKGSFSTLEIQRTEQGDSAMYLCASSPPGQGADTQYFGPGTRLTVL.

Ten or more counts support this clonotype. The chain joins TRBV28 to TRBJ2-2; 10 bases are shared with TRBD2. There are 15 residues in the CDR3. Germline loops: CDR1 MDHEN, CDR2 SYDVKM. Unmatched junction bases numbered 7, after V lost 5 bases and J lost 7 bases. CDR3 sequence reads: CASSVLAGLVGELFF. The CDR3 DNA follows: TGTGCCAGCAGTGTACTAGCGGGGTTGGTCGGGGAGCTGTTTTTT.

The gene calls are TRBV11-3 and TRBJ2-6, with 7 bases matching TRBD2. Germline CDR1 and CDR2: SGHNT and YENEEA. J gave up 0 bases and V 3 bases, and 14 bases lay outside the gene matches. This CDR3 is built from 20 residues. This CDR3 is CASSFDWRERPISGANVLTF. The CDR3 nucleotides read TGTGCCAGCAGCTTCGACTGGCGGGAGAGGCCCATCTCTGGGGCCAACGTCCTGACTTTC.

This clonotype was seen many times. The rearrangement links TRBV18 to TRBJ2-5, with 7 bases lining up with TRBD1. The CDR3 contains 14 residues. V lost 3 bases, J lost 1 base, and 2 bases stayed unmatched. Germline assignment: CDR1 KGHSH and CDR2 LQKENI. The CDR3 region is CASSPGTVQETQYF. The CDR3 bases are TGTGCCAGCTCACCCGGGACAGTCCAAGAGACCCAGTACTTC.

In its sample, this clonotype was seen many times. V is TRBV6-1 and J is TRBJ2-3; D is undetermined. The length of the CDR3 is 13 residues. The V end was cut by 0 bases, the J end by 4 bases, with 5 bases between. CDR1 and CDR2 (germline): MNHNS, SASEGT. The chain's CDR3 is CASSEALSDTQYF. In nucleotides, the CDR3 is TGTGCCAGCAGTGAAGCGCTCTCAGATACGCAGTATTTT.

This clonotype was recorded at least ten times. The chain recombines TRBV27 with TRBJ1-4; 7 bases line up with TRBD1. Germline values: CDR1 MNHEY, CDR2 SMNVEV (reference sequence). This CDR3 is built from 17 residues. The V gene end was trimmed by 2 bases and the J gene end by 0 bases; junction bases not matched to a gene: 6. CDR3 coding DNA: TGTGCCAGCAGTTTAAGGGGGCCTTGGGCAACTAATGAAAAACTGTTTTTT. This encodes CASSLRGPWATNEKLFF.

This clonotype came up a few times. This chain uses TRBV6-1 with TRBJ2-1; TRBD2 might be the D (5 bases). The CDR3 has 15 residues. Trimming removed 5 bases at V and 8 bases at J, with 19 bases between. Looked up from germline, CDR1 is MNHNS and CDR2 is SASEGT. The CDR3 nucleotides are TGTGCCAGCAGTCCGAGAGGGATTCAGTTCGATGAGCAGTTCTTC. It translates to CASSPRGIQFDEQFF.

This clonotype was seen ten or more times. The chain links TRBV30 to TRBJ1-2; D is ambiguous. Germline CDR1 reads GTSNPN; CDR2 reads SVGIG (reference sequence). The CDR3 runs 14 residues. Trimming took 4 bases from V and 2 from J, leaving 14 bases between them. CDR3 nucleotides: TGTGCCTGGACCCCCCCGGGGAGGAACTATGGCTACACCTTC. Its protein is CAWTPPGRNYGYTF.